The T cell receptor beta chain described here comes from a study of shared clonotypes between healthy human individuals. Whole-study results and caveats: Naive CD4 clonotype sharing across several donors was 4% to 5%.

Produced via immunoSEQ multiplex PCR; TCRdb's table is partial and in-frame only. Of 650,000 to 800,000 clones listed, roughly two thirds are singletons. Concerning this clone: The antigen remains undetermined.

The germline gives CDR1 LNHNV, CDR2 YYDKDF (reference sequence). V trimming: 4 bases; J trimming: 2 bases; junction bases outside the gene matches: 8. This CDR3 has 16 residues. The chain combines TRBV15 with TRBJ2-1, with 7 bases identical to TRBD2. Sequencing used memory CD4+ T cells sorted from blood. Subset noted: CD45RA-negative fraction. This TCR came from a woman in her twenties or thirties in good health. The CDR3 protein is CATSKYRAGAYNEQFF. CDR3 nucleotides: TGTGCCACCAGCAAGTACCGGGCGGGAGCCTACAATGAGCAGTTCTTC.